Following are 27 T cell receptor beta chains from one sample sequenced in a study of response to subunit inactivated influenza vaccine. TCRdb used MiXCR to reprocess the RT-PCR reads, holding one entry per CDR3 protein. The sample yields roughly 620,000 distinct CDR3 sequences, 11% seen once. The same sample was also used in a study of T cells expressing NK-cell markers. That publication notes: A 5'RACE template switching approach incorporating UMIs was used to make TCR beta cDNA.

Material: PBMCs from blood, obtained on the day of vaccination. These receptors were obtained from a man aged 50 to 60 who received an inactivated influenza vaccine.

The CDR3 here is CASSYSILAGPPEDTQYF. Written as DNA, the CDR3 is TGTGCCAGCAGTTACTCTATACTAGCGGGCCCTCCTGAAGATACGCAGTATTTT. The chain recombines TRBV6-2 or TRBV6-3 with TRBJ2-3, with 9 bases lining up with TRBD2. CDR3 size: 18 residues. The trim removed 0 bases at V and 5 bases at J, leaving 12 bases unmatched. Germline CDR1 and CDR2: MNHEY and SVGEGT.

CDR3 nucleotide sequence: TGTGCCAGCAGCTTGGTTGATGGGGCCAACGTCCTGACTTTC. As protein: CASSLVDGANVLTF. The V call is TRBV5-5, the J call TRBJ2-6; no clear D gene. V shed 0 bases and J shed 3 bases, with 4 bases lying between them. This CDR3 contains 14 residues. In germline, CDR1 is SGHKS, CDR2 YYEKEE (reference sequence).

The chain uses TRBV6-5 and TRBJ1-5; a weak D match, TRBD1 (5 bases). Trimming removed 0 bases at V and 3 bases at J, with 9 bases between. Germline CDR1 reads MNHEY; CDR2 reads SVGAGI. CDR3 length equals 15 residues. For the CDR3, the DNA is TGTGCCAGCAGTTACTCGGCAGGGTTCAATCAGCCCCAGCATTTT. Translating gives CASSYSAGFNQPQHF.

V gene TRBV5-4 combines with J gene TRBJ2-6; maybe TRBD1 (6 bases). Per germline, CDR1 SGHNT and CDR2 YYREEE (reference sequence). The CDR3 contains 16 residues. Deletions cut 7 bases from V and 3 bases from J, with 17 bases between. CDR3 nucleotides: TGTGCCAGCGCACAGGGACCTGTTGGTGGGGCCAACGTCCTGACTTTC. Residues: CASAQGPVGGANVLTF.

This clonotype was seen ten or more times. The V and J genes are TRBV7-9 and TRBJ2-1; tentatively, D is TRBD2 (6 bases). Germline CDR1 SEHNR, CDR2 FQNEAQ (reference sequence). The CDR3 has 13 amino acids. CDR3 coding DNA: TGTGCGAACCGAGCGGGCGCAGTCGGTGAGCAGTTCTTC. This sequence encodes CANRAGAVGEQFF.

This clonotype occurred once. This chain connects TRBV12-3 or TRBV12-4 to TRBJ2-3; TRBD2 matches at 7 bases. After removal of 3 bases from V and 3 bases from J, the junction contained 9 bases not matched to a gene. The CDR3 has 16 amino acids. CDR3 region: CASSFWEGMGTDTQYF. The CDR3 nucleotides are TGTGCCAGCAGTTTTTGGGAGGGGATGGGTACAGATACGCAGTATTTT.

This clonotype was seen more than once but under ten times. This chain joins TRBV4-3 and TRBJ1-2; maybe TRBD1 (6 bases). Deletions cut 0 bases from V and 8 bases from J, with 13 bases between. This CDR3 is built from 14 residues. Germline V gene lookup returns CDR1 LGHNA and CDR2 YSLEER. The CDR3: CASSQEGGRGGYTF. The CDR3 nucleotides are TGCGCCAGCAGCCAAGAAGGGGGGCGCGGAGGCTACACCTTC.

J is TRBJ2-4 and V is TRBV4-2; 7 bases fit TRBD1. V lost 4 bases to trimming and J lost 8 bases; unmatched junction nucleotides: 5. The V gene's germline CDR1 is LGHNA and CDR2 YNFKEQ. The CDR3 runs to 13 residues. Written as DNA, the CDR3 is TGTGCCAGCAGCCGCCGGGACAGAGACATTCAGTACTTC. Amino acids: CASSRRDRDIQYF.

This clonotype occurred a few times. CDR3 loop: CASSLRQASPLHF. As DNA, the CDR3 is TGTGCCAGCAGCCTCAGACAAGCTTCACCCCTCCACTTT. This chain uses TRBV7-2 with TRBJ1-6; D ambiguous. The CDR3 has 13 amino acids. Germline-derived CDR1 and CDR2 are SGHTA and FQGNSA. V was pared by 5 bases and J by 9 bases, with 11 bases between.

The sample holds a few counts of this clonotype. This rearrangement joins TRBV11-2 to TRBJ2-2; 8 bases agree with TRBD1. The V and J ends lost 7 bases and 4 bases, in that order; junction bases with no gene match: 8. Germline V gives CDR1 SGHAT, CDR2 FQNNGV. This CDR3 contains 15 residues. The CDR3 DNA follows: TGTGCCAGCATCCTAGGGACAGGAGGCACCGGGGAGCTGTTTTTT. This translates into CASILGTGGTGELFF.

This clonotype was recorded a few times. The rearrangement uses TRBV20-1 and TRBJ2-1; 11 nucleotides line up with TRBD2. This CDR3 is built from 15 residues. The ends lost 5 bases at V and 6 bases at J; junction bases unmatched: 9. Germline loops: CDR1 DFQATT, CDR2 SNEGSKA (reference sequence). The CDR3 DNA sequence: TGCAGTGCTCCCCTGGGGACTAGCGGTACCAATGAGCAGTTCTTC. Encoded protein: CSAPLGTSGTNEQFF.

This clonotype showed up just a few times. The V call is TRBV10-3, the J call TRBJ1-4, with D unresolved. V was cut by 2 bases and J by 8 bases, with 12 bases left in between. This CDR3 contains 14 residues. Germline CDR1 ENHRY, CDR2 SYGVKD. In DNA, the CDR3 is TGTGCCATCAGTGAGACGAGAGCCGAGGAAAAACTGTTTTTT. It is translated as CAISETRAEEKLFF.

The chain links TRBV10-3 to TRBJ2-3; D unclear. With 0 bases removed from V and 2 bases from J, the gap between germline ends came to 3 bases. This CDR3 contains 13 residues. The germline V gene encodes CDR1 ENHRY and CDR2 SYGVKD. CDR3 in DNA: TGTGCCATCAGTGAGTCTGCCACAGATACGCAGTATTTT. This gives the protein CAISESATDTQYF.

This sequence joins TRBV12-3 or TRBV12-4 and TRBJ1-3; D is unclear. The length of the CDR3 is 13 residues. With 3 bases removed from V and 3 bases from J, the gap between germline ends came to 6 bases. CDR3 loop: CASSFLGGNTIYF. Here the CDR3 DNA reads TGTGCCAGCAGTTTTCTAGGTGGAAACACCATATATTTT.

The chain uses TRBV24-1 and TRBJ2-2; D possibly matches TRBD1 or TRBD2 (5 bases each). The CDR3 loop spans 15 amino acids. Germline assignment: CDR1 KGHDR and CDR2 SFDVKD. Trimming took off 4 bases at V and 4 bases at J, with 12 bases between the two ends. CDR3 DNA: TGTGCCACCAGTGAGGCCCAGGGAGCCACCGGGGAGCTGTTTTTT. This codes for CATSEAQGATGELFF.

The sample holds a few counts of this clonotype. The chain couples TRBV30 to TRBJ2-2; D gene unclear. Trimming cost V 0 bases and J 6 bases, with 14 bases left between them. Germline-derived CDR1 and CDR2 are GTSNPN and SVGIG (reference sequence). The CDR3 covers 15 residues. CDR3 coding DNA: TGTGCCTGGAGTGTCACCCCCAACGCGGCCGGGGAGCTGTTTTTT. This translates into CAWSVTPNAAGELFF.

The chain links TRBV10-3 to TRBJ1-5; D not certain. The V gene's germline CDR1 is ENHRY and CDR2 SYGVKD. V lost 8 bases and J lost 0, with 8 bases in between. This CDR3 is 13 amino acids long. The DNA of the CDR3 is TGTGCCATCCAGCTGTCTAGCAATCAGCCCCAGCATTTT. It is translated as CAIQLSSNQPQHF.

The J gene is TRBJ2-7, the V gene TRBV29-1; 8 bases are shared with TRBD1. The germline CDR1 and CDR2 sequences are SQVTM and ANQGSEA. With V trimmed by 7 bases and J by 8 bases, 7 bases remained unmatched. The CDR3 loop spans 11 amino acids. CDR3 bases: TGCAGCGCCGGGACAGGACGACAGCAGTACTTC. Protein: CSAGTGRQQYF.

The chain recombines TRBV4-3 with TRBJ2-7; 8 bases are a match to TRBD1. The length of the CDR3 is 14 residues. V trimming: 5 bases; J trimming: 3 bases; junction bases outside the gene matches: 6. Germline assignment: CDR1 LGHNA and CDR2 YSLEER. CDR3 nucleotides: TGCGCCAGCAGCTCCGACAGGGGTATCTACGAGCAGTACTTC. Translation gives CASSSDRGIYEQYF.

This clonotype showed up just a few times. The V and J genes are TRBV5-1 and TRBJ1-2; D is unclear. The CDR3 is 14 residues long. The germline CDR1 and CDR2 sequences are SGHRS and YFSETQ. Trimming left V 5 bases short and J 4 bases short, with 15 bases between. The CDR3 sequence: CASRKTTTSYGYTF. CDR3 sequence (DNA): TGCGCCAGCAGAAAGACAACTACTTCCTATGGCTACACCTTC.

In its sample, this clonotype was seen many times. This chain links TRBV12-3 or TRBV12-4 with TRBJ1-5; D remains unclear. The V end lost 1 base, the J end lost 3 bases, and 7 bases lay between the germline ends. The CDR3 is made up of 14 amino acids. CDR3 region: CASSLGSDNQPQHF. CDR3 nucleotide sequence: TGTGCCAGCAGTTTAGGTTCGGACAATCAGCCCCAGCATTTT.

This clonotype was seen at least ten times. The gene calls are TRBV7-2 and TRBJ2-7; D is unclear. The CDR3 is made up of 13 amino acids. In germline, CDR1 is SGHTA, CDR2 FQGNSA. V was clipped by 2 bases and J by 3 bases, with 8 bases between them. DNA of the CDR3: TGTGCCAGCAGCTTATTGCGAAGCTACGAGCAGTACTTC. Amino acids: CASSLLRSYEQYF.

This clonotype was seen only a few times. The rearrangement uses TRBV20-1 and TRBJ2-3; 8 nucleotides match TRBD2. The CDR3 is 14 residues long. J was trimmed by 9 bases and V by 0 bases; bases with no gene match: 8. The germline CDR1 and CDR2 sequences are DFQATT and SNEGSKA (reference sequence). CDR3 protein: CSARDPSGRKTQYF. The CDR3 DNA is TGCAGTGCTAGAGATCCCAGCGGGAGAAAGACGCAGTATTTT.

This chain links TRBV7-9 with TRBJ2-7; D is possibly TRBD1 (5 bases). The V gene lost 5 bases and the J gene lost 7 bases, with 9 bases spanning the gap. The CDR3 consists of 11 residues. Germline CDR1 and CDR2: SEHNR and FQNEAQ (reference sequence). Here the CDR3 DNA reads TGTGCCAGCAGCCAATCAGGGGAGCAGTACTTC. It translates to CASSQSGEQYF.

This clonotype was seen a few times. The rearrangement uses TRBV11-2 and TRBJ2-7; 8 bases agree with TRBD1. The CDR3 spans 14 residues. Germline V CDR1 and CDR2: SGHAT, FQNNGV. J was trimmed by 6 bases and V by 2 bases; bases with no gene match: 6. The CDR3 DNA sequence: TGTGCCAGCAGCTTAAGACAGGGGCCCCTCGAGCAGTACTTC. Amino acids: CASSLRQGPLEQYF.

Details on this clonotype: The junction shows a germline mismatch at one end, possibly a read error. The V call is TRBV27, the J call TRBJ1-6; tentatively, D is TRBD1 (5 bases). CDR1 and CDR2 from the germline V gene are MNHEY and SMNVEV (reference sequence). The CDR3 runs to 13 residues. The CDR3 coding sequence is TGTGCCAGCAGTTTAGGGGGAATTTCAACCCTCCACTTT. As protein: CASSLGGISTLHF.

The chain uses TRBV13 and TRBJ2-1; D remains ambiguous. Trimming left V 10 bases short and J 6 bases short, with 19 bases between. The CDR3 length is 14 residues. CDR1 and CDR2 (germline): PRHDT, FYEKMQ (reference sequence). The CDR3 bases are TGTGCCATGGGCCCCGGGCTCCACTGCAATGAGCAGTTCTTC. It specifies CAMGPGLHCNEQFF.